One sample yielded the 10 T cell receptor beta chains listed below, sequenced in a study of cytomegalovirus exposure and HLA in healthy donors. The study ran its PCR with 60 Vbeta and 13 Jbeta primers. TCRdb's table, derived via immunoSEQ multiplex PCR, lists solely in-frame clones and lacks some. The table lists tens of thousands of clones, 55% to 80% of them singletons. The sample comprised PBMCs. The origin of the receptors is a woman between 45 and 60 years old in good health and CMV-seropositive.

The chain combines TRBV7-3 with TRBJ2-2; the D is unclear. Germline loops: CDR1 SGHTA, CDR2 FQGTGA. V gave up 4 bases and J gave up 1 base, with 7 bases separating them. The CDR3 is made up of 14 amino acids. CDR3 sequence reads: CASSSEMNTGELFF. Written as DNA, the CDR3 is TGTGCCAGCAGCTCCGAGATGAACACCGGGGAGCTGTTTTTT. Drawing the rest from reference TRBV7-3 and TRBJ2-2, the complete variable domain is GAGVSQTPSNKVTEKGKYVELRCDPISGHTALYWYRQSLGQGPEFLIYFQGTGAADDSGLPNDRFFAVRPEGSVSTLKIQRTERGDSAVYLCASSSEMNTGELFFGEGSRLTVL.

This chain uses TRBV7-2 with TRBJ2-7; 12 positions match TRBD2. The CDR3 is made up of 18 amino acids. Germline V gene lookup returns CDR1 SGHTA and CDR2 FQGNSA. J was trimmed by 4 bases and V by 6 bases; bases with no gene match: 16. The CDR3 DNA reads TGTGCCAGCAGTCGTAACCCCGGGACTAGCGGGTTTACTTACGAGCAGTACTTC. Translating it yields CASSRNPGTSGFTYEQYF.

This clone was detected a few times. V gene TRBV11-2 combines with J gene TRBJ2-6, with D possibly TRBD2 on 5 matching bases. Deletions cut 1 base from V and 2 bases from J, with 6 bases between. The V gene's germline CDR1 is SGHAT and CDR2 FQNNGV. The CDR3 spans 15 residues. The CDR3 region is CASSLGGAGANVLTF. The CDR3 DNA reads TGTGCCAGCAGCTTAGGGGGAGCTGGGGCCAACGTCCTGACTTTC.

A single count supports this clone. This sequence joins TRBV28 and TRBJ2-1, with 7 bases identical to TRBD2. The CDR3 is 16 amino acids. From germline, CDR1 is MDHEN and CDR2 SYDVKM. Losses at the gene ends were 7 bases for V and 1 base for J; bases not matched to a gene: 10. CDR3 sequence (DNA): TGTGCCAGCAATGCGGGAGCCACAAGGTCCTACAATGAGCAGTTCTTC. This encodes CASNAGATRSYNEQFF.

The CDR3 here is CASSLGQGAGETQYF. CDR3 DNA: TGTGCCAGCAGCTTGGGACAGGGGGCAGGGGAGACCCAGTACTTC. The genes are TRBV5-4 and TRBJ2-5, with 10 bases fitting TRBD1. Trimming took 0 bases from V and 5 from J; bases not matched to a gene: 4. CDR1 is SGHNT and CDR2 is YYREEE in the germline V gene (reference sequence). The CDR3 spans 15 residues.

The chain links TRBV9 to TRBJ1-5; 8 positions agree with TRBD1. The germline CDR1 and CDR2 sequences are SGDLS and YYNGEE. V lost 0 bases, J lost 7 bases, and 18 bases stayed unmatched. The CDR3 runs to 19 residues. DNA of the CDR3: TGTGCCAGCAGCGTAGCTAAGTTGTCAGGGGGCCCTAGGGGACAGCCCCAGCATTTT. Its protein product is CASSVAKLSGGPRGQPQHF.

This sequence joins TRBV27 and TRBJ1-6; TRBD1 might be the D (6 bases). The CDR3 has 20 residues. The ends were cut back, 5 bases at V and 3 bases at J, with 26 bases in the middle. Germline V lookup: CDR1 MNHEY, CDR2 SMNVEV (reference sequence). The CDR3 spells CASSHRGGRGLKYYNSPLHF. The CDR3 DNA follows: TGTGCCAGCAGTCACCGGGGGGGCAGAGGGCTCAAATACTATAATTCACCCCTCCACTTT.

V gene TRBV7-6 combines with J gene TRBJ2-2, with D possibly TRBD1 on 5 matching bases. V was trimmed by 2 bases and J by 0 bases, leaving 7 bases between them. Germline V lookup: CDR1 SGHVS, CDR2 FNYEAQ. The CDR3 has 15 residues. CDR3 nucleotides: TGTGCCAGCAGCTTAAGCAGGGCGAACACCGGGGAGCTGTTTTTT. Its protein product is CASSLSRANTGELFF.

The rearrangement uses TRBV7-9 and TRBJ2-1; 8 nucleotides match TRBD2. J gave up 4 bases and V 5 bases, and 4 bases lay outside the gene matches. This CDR3 comprises 14 residues. Germline V gives CDR1 SEHNR, CDR2 FQNEAQ (reference sequence). CDR3 in amino acids: CASSGGLVYNEQFF. CDR3 bases: TGTGCCAGCAGCGGGGGACTAGTTTACAATGAGCAGTTCTTC. The variable domain in full, completed from reference TRBV7-9 and TRBJ2-1, reads DTGVSQNPRHKITKRGQNVTFRCDPISEHNRLYWYRQTLGQGPEFLTYFQNEAQLEKSRLLSDRFSAERPKGSFSTLEIQRTEQGDSAMYLCASSGGLVYNEQFFGPGTRLTVL.

In this sample, this clone turned up many times. This sequence joins TRBV6-4 and TRBJ1-1, with TRBD1 matching over 9 bases. CDR3 length: 13 residues. V lost 10 bases to trimming and J lost 2 bases; unmatched junction nucleotides: 5. Germline V gene sequence: CDR1 MRHNA, CDR2 SNTAGT. The CDR3 sequence: CATPGQGNTEAFF. In DNA form, the CDR3 reads TGTGCCACCCCGGGACAGGGAAACACTGAAGCTTTCTTT.